These 26 T cell receptor beta chains came from one sample sequenced in a study of CD8+ T cells in alopecia areata. TCR sequencing used cDNA made by reverse transcription of extracted RNA. Measured with immunoSEQ multiplex PCR; TCRdb has only the in-frame clones, and not every one. Altogether 95,000 to 150,000 clones are present, 45% to 50% being singletons, with the ten largest covering roughly a tenth. The sequenced sample consisted of NKG2D-low CD8+ T cells sorted from blood. Receptors were obtained from a human donor with alopecia areata.

This clone was found once. The rearrangement joins TRBV30 to TRBJ2-5; no definite D call. The CDR3 length is 12 residues. CDR1 and CDR2 (germline): GTSNPN, SVGIG (reference sequence). V lost 4 bases and J lost 2, with 8 bases in between. The CDR3 region has the DNA TGTGCCTGGAAGGCCCCACAAGAGACCCAGTACTTC. It specifies CAWKAPQETQYF. The whole variable domain, remainder taken from reference TRBV30 and TRBJ2-5, is SQTIHQWPATLVQPVGSPLSLECTVEGTSNPNLYWYRQAAGRGLQLLFYSVGIGQISSEVPQNLSASRPQDRQFILSSKKLLLSDSGFYLCAWKAPQETQYFGPGTRLLVL.

With respect to this clone: The same CDR3 is also encoded by other DNA sequences in this sample. The chain uses TRBV29-1 and TRBJ2-2; D possibly corresponds to TRBD2 (6 bases). Germline assignment: CDR1 SQVTM and CDR2 ANQGSEA. Trimming took 3 bases from V and 1 from J, leaving 6 bases between them. The CDR3 totals 13 residues. CDR3 amino acids: CSVEGGNTGELFF. The CDR3 DNA reads as TGCAGCGTTGAGGGAGGGAACACCGGGGAGCTGTTTTTT.

The J gene is TRBJ1-1, the V gene TRBV13, with TRBD1 matching over 9 bases. In germline, CDR1 is PRHDT, CDR2 FYEKMQ (reference sequence). The CDR3 is 15 amino acids. Trimming cost V 5 bases and J 0 bases; bases outside gene matches: 4. In nucleotides, the CDR3 is TGTGCCAGCAGCAGCCACAGGGGGCTGAACACTGAAGCTTTCTTT. The encoded protein is CASSSHRGLNTEAFF.

This clone was observed a handful of times. This chain joins TRBV27 and TRBJ1-5, with D hard to call. Trimming left V 3 bases short and J 6 bases short, with 9 bases between. Germline loops: CDR1 MNHEY, CDR2 SMNVEV (reference sequence). This CDR3 is 13 amino acids long. As DNA, the CDR3 is TGTGCCAGCAGTTTGGGTTTGCGTCAGCCCCAGCATTTT. It specifies CASSLGLRQPQHF.

This chain connects TRBV30 to TRBJ2-7; 8 bases are a match to TRBD2. With V trimmed by 4 bases and J by 3 bases, 8 bases remained unmatched. This CDR3 region has 14 residues. Germline V gives CDR1 GTSNPN, CDR2 SVGIG (reference sequence). Written as DNA, the CDR3 is TGTGCCTGGACAGCGGGACTAGTAGGCTACGAGCAGTACTTC. Its translation: CAWTAGLVGYEQYF.

The rearrangement uses TRBV29-1 and TRBJ2-5; D possibly corresponds to TRBD2 (5 bases). The germline CDR1 and CDR2 sequences are SQVTM and ANQGSEA. The CDR3 is 12 residues long. Trimming took 3 bases from V and 3 from J, leaving 8 bases between them. CDR3 region: CSVDEGKETQYF. The CDR3 DNA reads TGCAGCGTTGATGAGGGTAAAGAGACCCAGTACTTC.

This clone was observed a handful of times. This chain uses TRBV7-9 with TRBJ2-1, with 8 bases aligning to TRBD2. The CDR3 contains 13 residues. Unmatched junction bases numbered 7, after V lost 10 bases and J lost 5 bases. Looked up from germline, CDR1 is SEHNR and CDR2 is FQNEAQ (reference sequence). The DNA for the CDR3 is TGTGCCACCCGTAGAGCGGGGGACAATGAGCAGTTCTTC. This sequence encodes CATRRAGDNEQFF.

This chain uses TRBV6-6 with TRBJ2-7; 8 bases align to TRBD1. V lost 5 bases and J lost 6; bases outside the gene matches: 6. There are 13 residues in the CDR3. Germline V gene lookup returns CDR1 MNHNY and CDR2 SVGAGI (reference sequence). CDR3 sequence (DNA): TGTGCCAGCAGTCTAGGACAGGGAGGCGAGCAGTACTTC. As protein: CASSLGQGGEQYF.

This clone was counted between two and nine times. V usage is TRBV6-1 and J usage is TRBJ2-3; no definite D call. Germline CDR1 reads MNHNS; CDR2 reads SASEGT. Trimming left V 2 bases short and J 2 bases short, with 8 bases between. This CDR3 has 14 residues. The DNA of the CDR3 is TGTGCCAGCAGTGAAAAGTCCGACACAGATACGCAGTATTTT. Protein product: CASSEKSDTDTQYF.

The chain links TRBV2 to TRBJ2-6, with D possibly being TRBD2 (5 bases). The CDR3 runs to 17 residues. The V gene lost 7 bases and the J gene lost 0 bases, with 16 bases spanning the gap. Germline lookup yields CDR1 SNHLY and CDR2 FYNNEI. Written as DNA, the CDR3 is TGTGCCAGCATAGGAGGTCCGACCACCTCTGGGGCCAACGTCCTGACTTTC. Its protein product is CASIGGPTTSGANVLTF.

The V and J genes are TRBV9 and TRBJ2-2, with D possibly matching TRBD2 (5 bases). This CDR3 contains 14 residues. Trimming left V 3 bases short and J 4 bases short, with 10 bases between. Per germline, CDR1 SGDLS and CDR2 YYNGEE. The CDR3 here is CASSGRRGTGELFF. Written as DNA, the CDR3 is TGTGCCAGCAGCGGCCGCCGGGGCACCGGGGAGCTGTTTTTT.

This clone was counted only a few times. The chain has TRBV29-1 and TRBJ1-2; TRBD1 might be the D (5 bases). Trimming stripped 7 bases from V and 7 bases from J, with 19 bases between. The CDR3 extends over 13 amino acids. Germline V gives CDR1 SQVTM, CDR2 ANQGSEA. The CDR3 region has the DNA TGCAGCGCCCCACTCGACGGCCAGGGTGGCTACACCTTC. Translated: CSAPLDGQGGYTF.

This chain connects TRBV15 to TRBJ2-5; either TRBD1 or TRBD2 may fit D (6 bases each). V lost 0 bases to trimming and J lost 4 bases, with 12 bases between them. Germline-derived CDR1 and CDR2 are LNHNV and YYDKDF (reference sequence). The CDR3 is 15 amino acids. The CDR3 here is CATSRDKGGAETQYF. The CDR3 region has the DNA TGTGCCACCAGCAGAGATAAGGGGGGCGCAGAGACCCAGTACTTC.

The V gene is TRBV11-2, the J gene TRBJ2-1; no reliable D call. Germline CDR1 SGHAT, CDR2 FQNNGV. The CDR3 sequence is 12 residues long. Trimming stripped 2 bases from V and 9 bases from J, with 8 bases between. The CDR3 loop is CASSLSLGEQFF. The CDR3 region has the DNA TGTGCCAGCAGCTTATCGTTGGGTGAGCAGTTCTTC.

The chain uses TRBV2 and TRBJ1-4, with D perhaps matching TRBD1 (5 bases). V dropped 6 bases and J dropped 7 bases, with 21 bases sitting between them. Germline CDR1 reads SNHLY; CDR2 reads FYNNEI. The CDR3 is 16 residues long. The DNA for the CDR3 is TGTGCCAGCAGCGGAATAAACAGTTCGGGGGGTGAAAAACTGTTTTTT. The encoded protein is CASSGINSSGGEKLFF.

The chain links TRBV9 to TRBJ2-3; tentatively, D is TRBD2 (5 bases). This CDR3 comprises 16 residues. V lost 3 bases, J lost 5 bases, and 19 bases lay in between. The germline CDR1 and CDR2 sequences are SGDLS and YYNGEE. CDR3 loop: CASSGSRGSLRDTQYF. The CDR3 nucleotides are TGTGCCAGCAGCGGTAGCCGGGGTTCTTTAAGAGATACGCAGTATTTT.

This chain joins TRBV27 and TRBJ1-2, with D possibly being TRBD1 (5 bases). This CDR3 spans 13 amino acids. Germline V gene data show CDR1 as MNHEY and CDR2 as SMNVEV (reference sequence). V dropped 6 bases and J dropped 4 bases, with 12 bases sitting between them. The chain's CDR3 is CASSDGHRYGYTF. CDR3 nucleotide sequence: TGTGCCAGCAGCGACGGACACCGCTATGGCTACACCTTC.

The V gene is TRBV29-1, the J gene TRBJ2-5; 13 nucleotides align to TRBD2. From germline, CDR1 is SQVTM and CDR2 ANQGSEA. V shed 5 bases and J 0 bases; nucleotides not matched to a gene: 6. The CDR3 is made up of 16 amino acids. The CDR3, as DNA: TGCAGCGTTACCGGACTAGCGGGAGACTACCAAGAGACCCAGTACTTC. Translating it yields CSVTGLAGDYQETQYF.

A few counts support this clone. The chain uses TRBV25-1 and TRBJ2-3, with D hard to call. The germline CDR1 and CDR2 sequences are MGHDK and SYGVNS. The CDR3 has 12 amino acids. With 1 base removed from V and 4 bases from J, the gap between germline ends came to 3 bases. The CDR3 nucleotides are TGTGCCAGCAGTGAATGGTCAGATACGCAGTATTTT. It encodes CASSEWSDTQYF.

V gene TRBV4-1 combines with J gene TRBJ2-7; D uncertain. Trimming pared 0 bases from V and 0 bases from J, leaving 9 bases between. CDR1 is MGHRA, CDR2 YSYEKL, per germline. The CDR3 is 15 residues long. The CDR3 region is CASSQDTATSYEQYF. CDR3 coding DNA: TGCGCCAGCAGCCAAGATACGGCCACCTCCTACGAGCAGTACTTC.

The V call is TRBV29-1, the J call TRBJ2-3; D is ambiguous. The CDR3 length is 12 residues. The germline V gene encodes CDR1 SQVTM and CDR2 ANQGSEA. Trimming removed 8 bases from V and 0 bases from J, with 9 bases in between. The CDR3 region is CSSPASTDTQYF. In nucleotides, the CDR3 is TGCAGCTCCCCGGCGAGCACAGATACGCAGTATTTT.

V gene TRBV13 combines with J gene TRBJ2-7, with D hard to call. This CDR3 spans 17 amino acids. In germline, CDR1 is PRHDT, CDR2 FYEKMQ (reference sequence). The V gene lost 4 bases and the J gene lost 3 bases, with 22 bases spanning the gap. CDR3 sequence reads: CASSSPGVANNYYEQYF. CDR3 DNA sequence: TGTGCCAGCAGCTCCCCGGGTGTAGCCAATAACTACTACGAGCAGTACTTC.

The gene calls are TRBV29-1 and TRBJ1-1; D gene ambiguous. Germline V gene sequence: CDR1 SQVTM, CDR2 ANQGSEA. The CDR3 runs to 11 residues. V lost 4 bases, J lost 1 base, and 4 bases lay in between. CDR3 nucleotide sequence: TGCAGCGTTGCCACGAACACTGAAGCTTTCTTT. It translates to CSVATNTEAFF.

As concerns this clone: Other DNA variants within this sample encode the same CDR3. The V and J genes are TRBV29-1 and TRBJ1-2; D remains ambiguous. There are 10 residues in the CDR3. Germline lookup yields CDR1 SQVTM and CDR2 ANQGSEA. Trimming took 3 bases from V and 6 from J, leaving 5 bases between them. The CDR3 DNA is TGCAGCGTTGAGTGGGATGGCTACACCTTC. Translation: CSVEWDGYTF.

This sequence joins TRBV29-1 and TRBJ2-3, with D possibly being TRBD2 (5 bases). V was clipped by 3 bases and J by 4 bases, with 14 bases between them. Germline lookup yields CDR1 SQVTM and CDR2 ANQGSEA. The CDR3 runs 14 residues. Here the CDR3 DNA reads TGCAGCGTTGAGGCGGGCCTAGGCGCAGATACGCAGTATTTT. Protein: CSVEAGLGADTQYF.

The V call is TRBV28, the J call TRBJ2-5, with 7 bases lining up with TRBD1. This CDR3 region has 13 residues. V trimming: 8 bases; J trimming: 4 bases; junction bases outside the gene matches: 7. In germline, CDR1 is MDHEN, CDR2 SYDVKM. CDR3 in amino acids: CASYNNRGETQYF. In DNA form, the CDR3 reads TGTGCCAGCTATAATAACAGGGGAGAGACCCAGTACTTC. The full variable domain, rest sourced from reference TRBV28 and TRBJ2-5, is DVKVTQSSRYLVKRTGEKVFLECVQDMDHENMFWYRQDPGLGLRLIYFSYDVKMKEKGDIPEGYSVSREKKERFSLILESASTNQTSMYLCASYNNRGETQYFGPGTRLLVL.